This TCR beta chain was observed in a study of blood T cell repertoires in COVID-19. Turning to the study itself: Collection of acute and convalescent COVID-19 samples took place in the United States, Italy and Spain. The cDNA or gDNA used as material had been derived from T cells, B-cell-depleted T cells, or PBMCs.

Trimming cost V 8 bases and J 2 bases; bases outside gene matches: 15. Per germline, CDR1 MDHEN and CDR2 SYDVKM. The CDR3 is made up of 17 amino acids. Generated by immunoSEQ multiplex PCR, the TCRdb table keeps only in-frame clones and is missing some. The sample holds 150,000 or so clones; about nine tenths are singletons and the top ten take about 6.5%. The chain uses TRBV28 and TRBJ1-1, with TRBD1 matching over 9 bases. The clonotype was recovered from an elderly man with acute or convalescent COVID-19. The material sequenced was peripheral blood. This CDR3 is CASPKSGTGYDNTEAFF. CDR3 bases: TGTGCCAGCCCGAAGTCCGGGACAGGGTACGACAACACTGAAGCTTTCTTT.